The 22 T cell receptor beta chains reported below all come from one sample, sequenced in a study of Ad26.COV2.S vaccination and SARS-CoV-2 variants (dated by TCRdb to the early 2020s). Explained via the paper, the treatment or condition label denotes: around 19 received Ad26.COV2.S at low or high dose, single or two shots; about five received placebo; per-sample allocation not given. For vaccine and placebo recipients, repertoires were sequenced using samples collected on day 63 after the first injection. The library came from the immunoSEQ multiplex PCR assay. The table comes from immuneACCESS by way of TCRdb, which keeps in-frame sequences with V and J called. Part of the clones is missing from these tables; in studies checked, under half for an unresolved V gene and the rest for unknown reasons. This sample has 350,000 to 550,000 clones in its table, and about 91% of those were observed once. Together, the top ten hold 2.5% to 3% of the sample.

The sample consisted of peripheral blood, taken in a trial of Ad26.COV2.S vaccine versus placebo. All receptors come from a person between 18 and 60 years old who received the Ad26.COV2.S COVID-19 vaccine or a placebo.

The gene calls are TRBV19 and TRBJ2-7; D possibly matches TRBD1 or TRBD2 (5 bases each). This CDR3 contains 15 residues. Trimming removed 4 bases from V and 4 bases from J, with 17 bases in between. Germline-derived CDR1 and CDR2 are LNHDA and SQIVND (reference sequence). The CDR3 nucleotides read TGTGCCAGTAGTACAGACGACGGGACGGCATACGAGCAGTACTTC. As protein: CASSTDDGTAYEQYF.

This chain links TRBV18 with TRBJ1-4; 9 bases align to TRBD1. The trim removed 1 base at V and 7 bases at J, leaving 4 bases unmatched. This CDR3 comprises 15 residues. Germline V lookup: CDR1 KGHSH, CDR2 LQKENI. The CDR3 reads CASSPLQGAVEKLFF. The CDR3 DNA is TGTGCCAGCTCACCACTACAGGGGGCTGTTGAAAAACTGTTTTTT.

This chain links TRBV11-3 with TRBJ2-5, with 10 bases lining up with TRBD2. There are 17 residues in the CDR3. V was clipped by 3 bases and J by 9 bases; unmatched bases: 16. The germline V gene has CDR1 SGHNT and CDR2 YENEEA. CDR3 coding DNA: TGTGCCAGCAGCTTGGTCCAACTAGCGGGAATTGCCAGGGCCCAGTACTTC. The encoded protein is CASSLVQLAGIARAQYF.

V is TRBV4-1 and J is TRBJ2-3; D gene ambiguous. Germline V CDR1 and CDR2: MGHRA, YSYEKL. The CDR3 covers 17 residues. Trimming removed 0 bases from V and 5 bases from J, with 18 bases in between. DNA for the CDR3: TGCGCCAGCAGCCAAGATCCCCCTCCCCCAGGTGGAGATACGCAGTATTTT. Its protein product is CASSQDPPPPGGDTQYF.

The chain has TRBV11-3 and TRBJ1-5, with D perhaps matching TRBD1 (5 bases). The V gene's germline CDR1 is SGHNT and CDR2 YENEEA. The CDR3 extends over 13 amino acids. V lost 8 bases to trimming and J lost 0 bases, with 8 bases between them. CDR3 loop: CASARGSNQPQHF. CDR3 DNA sequence: TGTGCCAGCGCTAGGGGTAGCAATCAGCCCCAGCATTTT.

This clone was observed a single time. The chain couples TRBV4-3 to TRBJ2-1, with TRBD2 matching over 12 bases. The J segment lost 7 bases and the V segment lost 4 bases, leaving 14 bases of the junction unmatched. CDR3 length: 18 amino acids. The V gene's germline CDR1 is LGHNA and CDR2 YSLEER. The CDR3 sequence is CASSLLPPRLAGENEQFF. CDR3 DNA sequence: TGCGCCAGCAGCCTTCTCCCCCCTCGACTAGCGGGGGAGAATGAGCAGTTCTTC.

The rearrangement uses TRBV18 and TRBJ1-5; D unresolved. This CDR3 region has 13 residues. Germline V lookup: CDR1 KGHSH, CDR2 LQKENI. Trimming pared 3 bases from V and 6 bases from J, leaving 9 bases between. This CDR3 is CASSPVLGQPQHF. The CDR3 DNA reads as TGTGCCAGCTCACCGGTATTGGGTCAGCCCCAGCATTTT.

This chain connects TRBV2 to TRBJ1-2; 9 bases are shared with TRBD1. This CDR3 region has 12 residues. Germline V CDR1 and CDR2: SNHLY, FYNNEI. The ends lost 8 bases at V and 6 bases at J; junction bases unmatched: 4. CDR3 residues: CASRRTGDGYTF. CDR3 nucleotide sequence: TGTGCCAGCCGCCGGACAGGGGATGGCTACACCTTC.

This chain connects TRBV4-2 to TRBJ2-2, with TRBD1 as a possible D gene (6 bases). V was pared by 9 bases and J by 7 bases, with 18 bases between. CDR1 LGHNA and CDR2 YNFKEQ come from the germline V gene. The CDR3 consists of 14 residues. This CDR3 reads CARPQGCVNGELFF. CDR3 coding DNA: TGTGCCAGGCCACAGGGTTGTGTTAACGGGGAGCTGTTTTTT.

The chain is built from TRBV3-1 (or the pseudogene TRBV3-2) and TRBJ2-3; D might be TRBD2 (5 bases). Trimming took off 3 bases at V and 4 bases at J, with 20 bases between the two ends. CDR1 is LGHDT and CDR2 is YNNKEL in the germline V gene (reference sequence). This CDR3 is built from 17 residues. The CDR3 bases are TGTGCCAGCAGCCATCCTGTCCTAATCGGGGTCCCAGATACGCAGTATTTT. Translated, it gives CASSHPVLIGVPDTQYF.

J is TRBJ2-7 and V is TRBV10-2; unclear D gene. The germline V gene has CDR1 WSHSY and CDR2 SAAADI. The CDR3 length is 12 residues. Trimming shortened V by 4 bases and J by 3 bases, and 7 bases separated the two germline ends. The CDR3, as DNA: TGCGCCAGCAGTGGTGCGAACTACGAGCAGTACTTC. Its translation: CASSGANYEQYF.

This clone was recorded only once. The chain combines TRBV7-3 with TRBJ1-1; D perhaps matches TRBD1 (6 bases). Germline CDR1 SGHTA, CDR2 FQGTGA. V dropped 5 bases and J dropped 6 bases, with 16 bases sitting between them. This CDR3 is 14 amino acids long. The CDR3: CASSPGRGKAEAFF. CDR3 DNA: TGTGCCAGCAGCCCAGGGAGGGGGAAGGCTGAAGCTTTCTTT.

The J gene is TRBJ2-1, the V gene TRBV5-1, with 14 bases aligning to TRBD2. Germline CDR1 SGHRS, CDR2 YFSETQ. The length of the CDR3 is 16 residues. V gave up 4 bases and J gave up 7 bases; unmatched junction bases: 7. The DNA for the CDR3 is TGCGCCAGCAGCACAAAGACTAGCGGGAGGGGGAATGAGCAGTTCTTC. This translates into CASSTKTSGRGNEQFF. The full variable domain, its missing parts supplied by reference TRBV5-1 and TRBJ2-1, is KAGVTQTPRYLIKTRGQQVTLSCSPISGHRSVSWYQQTPGQGLQFLFEYFSETQRNKGNFPGRFSGRQFSNSRSEMNVSTLELGDSALYLCASSTKTSGRGNEQFFGPGTRLTVL.

The rearrangement links TRBV24-1 to TRBJ1-5; TRBD1 aligns across 8 bases. Germline-derived CDR1 and CDR2 are KGHDR and SFDVKD. V shed 3 bases and J 2 bases; nucleotides not matched to a gene: 11. CDR3 length: 18 amino acids. The CDR3 protein is CATSDTSDRGGGNQPQHF. The CDR3 region has the DNA TGTGCCACCAGTGATACCTCTGACAGGGGTGGGGGCAATCAGCCCCAGCATTTT.

The chain is built from TRBV24-1 and TRBJ1-5; 8 nucleotides agree with TRBD1. V gave up 4 bases and J gave up 5 bases; unmatched junction bases: 6. The CDR3 has 15 residues. Germline V gene data show CDR1 as KGHDR and CDR2 as SFDVKD. CDR3 residues: CATSDSTGEDQPQHF. The CDR3 DNA is TGTGCCACCAGTGACTCGACAGGGGAAGATCAGCCCCAGCATTTT.

The chain is built from TRBV6-5 and TRBJ1-2; tentative D call: TRBD1 (5 bases). The length of the CDR3 is 12 residues. The V end was cut by 7 bases, the J end by 6 bases, with 12 bases between. Germline V CDR1 and CDR2: MNHEY, SVGAGI. In DNA form, the CDR3 reads TGTGCCAGCAACCGGTTCAGGGATGGCTACACCTTC. This sequence encodes CASNRFRDGYTF.

This rearrangement joins TRBV27 to TRBJ2-2, with no clear D. From germline, CDR1 is MNHEY and CDR2 SMNVEV (reference sequence). This CDR3 spans 13 amino acids. V lost 2 bases and J 4 bases, leaving 5 bases between the germline ends. The CDR3 sequence: CASSLIRTGELFF. In nucleotides, the CDR3 is TGTGCCAGCAGTTTAATTCGCACCGGGGAGCTGTTTTTT.

Concerning this clone: The same CDR3 arises from other DNA sequences in this sample as well. The V call is TRBV18, the J call TRBJ1-5; D possibly corresponds to TRBD1 (6 bases). V was cut by 3 bases and J by 5 bases, with 11 bases left in between. Germline V gene sequence: CDR1 KGHSH, CDR2 LQKENI. The CDR3 is 14 residues long. The CDR3 region is CASSPGQGYQPQHF. CDR3 DNA: TGTGCCAGCTCACCGGGTCAGGGGTATCAGCCCCAGCATTTT.

The V call is TRBV3-1 (or the pseudogene TRBV3-2), the J call TRBJ2-7; TRBD1 might be the D (5 bases). The CDR3 runs 14 residues. V was cut by 2 bases and J by 3 bases, with 11 bases left in between. Germline V gene sequence: CDR1 LGHDT, CDR2 YNNKEL (reference sequence). The CDR3 protein is CASSQKGRIYEQYF. The CDR3, as DNA: TGTGCCAGCAGCCAAAAGGGGCGGATCTACGAGCAGTACTTC.

The rearrangement joins TRBV6-6 to TRBJ2-3; D is perhaps TRBD1 or TRBD2 (6 bases each). The CDR3 runs to 16 residues. Germline V gene sequence: CDR1 MNHNY, CDR2 SVGAGI (reference sequence). V was clipped by 6 bases and J by 3 bases, with 19 bases between them. The DNA for the CDR3 is TGTGCCAGCAGCTGGGGCTCAGGGGCGGGGACAGATACGCAGTATTTT. Encoded protein: CASSWGSGAGTDTQYF.

The J gene is TRBJ2-7, the V gene TRBV10-3; no firm D call. Trimming removed 11 bases at V and 1 base at J, with 18 bases between. CDR3 size: 14 residues. CDR1 and CDR2 from the germline V gene are ENHRY and SYGVKD. As DNA, the CDR3 is TGTGCCGCGAGCGACGGCTACCTGTCCTACGAGCAGTACGTC. Translated: CAASDGYLSYEQYV.

The genes are TRBV4-2 and TRBJ1-4; 7 bases align to TRBD1. CDR1 and CDR2 (germline): LGHNA, YNFKEQ. Trimming removed 5 bases from V and 8 bases from J; junction bases left unmatched: 11. The CDR3 extends over 15 amino acids. CDR3 in DNA: TGTGCCAGCAGCTCCAGACAGGGAATAACCGAAAAACTGTTTTTT. Amino acids: CASSSRQGITEKLFF.